This TCR beta chain derives from a study of cytomegalovirus exposure and HLA in healthy donors. Looking at the study overall: A preliminary data release comprised about 85 million unique TCRs obtained from HLA-typed donors.

Points on this clone: The target antigen is unknown.

Broader study findings: A reported reduction in N-insertions relative to the 666-donor mean was seen in an Asian-associated ancestry cluster in a later analysis. Likely technical artifact: a cluster of highly shared sequence variants.

CDR1 is SGHRS and CDR2 is YFSETQ in the germline V gene. The ends were cut back, 4 bases at V and 7 bases at J, with 21 bases in the middle. The CDR3 sequence is 16 residues long. PCR primers comprised 60 Vbeta and 13 Jbeta primers. TCRdb's copy holds only in-frame clones and misses some; the assay was immunoSEQ multiplex PCR. The sample holds fewer than 150,000 clones, approximately 80% seen once. Sequencing was done on a sample of PBMCs. The source of this sequence is a male donor in good health and CMV-seronegative. This rearrangement joins TRBV5-1 to TRBJ2-1, with a tentative D call TRBD1 (6 bases). CDR3 nucleotide sequence: TGCGCCAGCAGCCTCCAGCCGACAGGCTTCGGGAATGAGCAGTTCTTC. Translated, it gives CASSLQPTGFGNEQFF.